This TCR beta chain was obtained from a study of cytomegalovirus exposure and HLA in healthy donors. The overall study: The same platform was used for the roughly 120 validation repertoires as for the approximately 730 first-cohort repertoires, as reported in a later analysis.

As concerns this clone: The antigen is unknown.

Sequencing was performed with immunoSEQ multiplex PCR; in TCRdb, only in-frame clones are kept and a portion is missing. This table holds some 90,000 clones, 95% to 97% found once. Study-wide points: In vitro confirmation showed a few CMV-associated chains to be CMV antigen specific. Altogether, 150 to 200 TCR beta chains were recorded as cytomegalovirus-associated. First-cohort TCR clusters tended to co-occur in the 130 or so validation repertoires, a later analysis found.

Germline trimming cut 10 bases from V and 6 bases from J; bases unmatched to any gene: 15. Germline V CDR1 and CDR2: ENHRY, SYGVKD. This CDR3 spans 16 amino acids. The chain uses TRBV10-3 and TRBJ2-1, with TRBD1 identical over 10 bases. Sequencing input: PBMCs. The clonotype comes from a man aged 18 to 35 in good health and CMV-seronegative. CDR3 bases: TGTGCCACCAACCCGGGACAGGGGTTTCGTATCAATGAGCAGTTCTTC. This gives the protein CATNPGQGFRINEQFF.